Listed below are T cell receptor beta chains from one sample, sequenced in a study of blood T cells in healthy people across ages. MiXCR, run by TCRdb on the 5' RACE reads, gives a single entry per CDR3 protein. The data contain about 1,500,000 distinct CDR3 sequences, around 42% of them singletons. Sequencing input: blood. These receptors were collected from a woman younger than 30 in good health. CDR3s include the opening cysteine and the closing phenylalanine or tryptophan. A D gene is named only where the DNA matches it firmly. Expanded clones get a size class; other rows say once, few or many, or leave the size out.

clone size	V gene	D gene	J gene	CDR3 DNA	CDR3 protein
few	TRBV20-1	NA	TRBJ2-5	TGCAGTGCCCAAAGCCCAGTGAAAGAGACCCAGTACTTC	CSAQSPVKETQYF
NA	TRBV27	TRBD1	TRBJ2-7	TGTGCCAGCAGTCGAGCTCGGACAGGGGCCGCCTACGAGCAGTACTTC	CASSRARTGAAYEQYF
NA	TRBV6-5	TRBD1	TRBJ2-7	TGTGCCAGCAGTTACGGCATCGGACAGGGTTCGGACGAGCAGTACTTC	CASSYGIGQGSDEQYF
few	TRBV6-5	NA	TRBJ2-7	TGTGCCAGCGGGCCCGGCGGAACCTACGAGCAGTACTTC	CASGPGGTYEQYF
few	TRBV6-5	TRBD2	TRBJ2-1	TGTGCCAGCAGTTACGACGCGGGAGGCGGCCACAATGAGCAGTTCTTC	CASSYDAGGGHNEQFF
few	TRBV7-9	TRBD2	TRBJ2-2	TGTGCCAGCAGCTTAGTATTCGCGGGAGCAACCGGGGAGCTGTTTTTT	CASSLVFAGATGELFF
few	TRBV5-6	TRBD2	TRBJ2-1	TGTGCCAGCAGCTTGTCCCGCGGGAGATACAATGAGCAGTTCTTC	CASSLSRGRYNEQFF
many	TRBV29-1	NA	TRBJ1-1	TGCAGCGTGACCCACAGGGCTACCTCCACTGAAGCTTTCTTT	CSVTHRATSTEAFF
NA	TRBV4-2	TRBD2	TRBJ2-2	TGTGCCAGCAGCCAAATTGGAGTCCTAGCGGTAGATCGGGCGAACACCGGGGAGCTGTTTTTT	CASSQIGVLAVDRANTGELFF
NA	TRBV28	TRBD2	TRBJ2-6	TGTGCCAGCAGTTTACCGGGGGGTAACTCTGGGGCCAACGTCCTGACTTTC	CASSLPGGNSGANVLTF
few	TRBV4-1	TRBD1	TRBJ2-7	TGCGCCAGCAGCCAAGATTATAACAGGGGCGAGCAGTACTTC	CASSQDYNRGEQYF
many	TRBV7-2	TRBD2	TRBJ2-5	TGTGCCAGCAGCTTGGGGACTAGCGGGGGACAAGAGACCCAGTACTTC	CASSLGTSGGQETQYF
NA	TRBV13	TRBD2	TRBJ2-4	TGTGCCAGCAGCGCTACGTATGGGACTAGCGGGAGGGGAAACATTCAGTACTTC	CASSATYGTSGRGNIQYF
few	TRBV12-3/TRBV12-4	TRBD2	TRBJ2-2	TGTGCCAGCACCGGTAGCAGAGCGGGAGTAGGTACCGGGGAGCTGTTTTTT	CASTGSRAGVGTGELFF
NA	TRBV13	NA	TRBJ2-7	TGTGCCAGCAGCCTCCGGAGATCCGAGAACCTAATGGCCTACGAGCAGTACTTC	CASSLRRSENLMAYEQYF
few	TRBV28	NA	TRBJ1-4	TGTGCCAGCACCTCGCAAGCGGGGAGTGAAAAACTGTTTTTT	CASTSQAGSEKLFF
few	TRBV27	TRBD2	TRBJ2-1	TGTGCCAGCCGACTAGCGGGAGGAGTTGAGCAGTTCTTC	CASRLAGGVEQFF
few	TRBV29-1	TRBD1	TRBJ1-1	TGCAGCGTTGAACAGACAGGGGTGGACACTGAAGCTTTCTTT	CSVEQTGVDTEAFF
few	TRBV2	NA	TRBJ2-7	TGTGCCAGCAGTGGTGCAGGCGGCTACGAGCAGTACTTC	CASSGAGGYEQYF
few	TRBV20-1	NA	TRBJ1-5	TGCAGTGCTAGAGAGCCCGGGGTAGGCAATCAGCCCCAGCATTTT	CSAREPGVGNQPQHF
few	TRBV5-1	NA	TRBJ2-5	TGCGCCAGCAGCAAATCGGCCCAAGAGACCCAGTACTTC	CASSKSAQETQYF
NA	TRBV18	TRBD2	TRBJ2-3	TGTGCCAGCTCCCACGAGCGGGAGGGCTGGAACACAGATACGCAGTATTTT	CASSHEREGWNTDTQYF
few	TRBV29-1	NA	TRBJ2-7	TGCAGCGTAACGACTAGGGGGACTCCCGAGCAGTACTTC	CSVTTRGTPEQYF
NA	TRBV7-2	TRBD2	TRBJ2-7	TGTGCCAGCAGCCCTCAACAGCGGGACTCCTACAATGAGCAGTACTTC	CASSPQQRDSYNEQYF
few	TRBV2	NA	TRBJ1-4	TGTGCCAGCAGTGAAGAAGGGGTAGGCCCCGAAAAACTGTTTTTT	CASSEEGVGPEKLFF
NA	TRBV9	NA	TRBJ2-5	TGTGCCAGCAGCGTAAGCTCCAGCGAACAAGAGACCCAGTACTTC	CASSVSSSEQETQYF
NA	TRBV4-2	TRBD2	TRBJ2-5	TGTGCCAGCAGACCTTCAGGACTAGCGGGACCACAGGGGGAGACCCAGTACTTC	CASRPSGLAGPQGETQYF
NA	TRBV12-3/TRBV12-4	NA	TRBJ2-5	TGTGCCAGCAGTCCCGGCCGGGTGGATGAGACCCAGTACTTC	CASSPGRVDETQYF